Following are 20 T cell receptor beta chains from one sample sequenced in a study of T cell responses to AZD1222 COVID-19 vaccine. Clones were sequenced by immunoSEQ multiplex PCR, and TCRdb holds only the in-frame ones, with some missing. Altogether around 150,000 clones are present, roughly 80% being singletons, with the ten largest covering approximately 4%. The material was peripheral blood, obtained on day 0 of AZD1222 vaccination. The source is an adult in good health.

V is TRBV2 and J is TRBJ1-2, with D unclear. Trimming took off 4 bases at V and 6 bases at J, with 18 bases between the two ends. Germline V gives CDR1 SNHLY, CDR2 FYNNEI. CDR3 size: 15 residues. The CDR3 loop is CASSGTTPREDGYTF. In DNA form, the CDR3 reads TGTGCCAGCAGTGGAACGACCCCAAGGGAGGATGGCTACACCTTC.

The chain recombines TRBV3-1 (or the pseudogene TRBV3-2) with TRBJ1-5, with 8 bases aligning to TRBD1. V gave up 2 bases and J gave up 4 bases; unmatched junction bases: 7. There are 16 residues in the CDR3. Germline-derived CDR1 and CDR2 are LGHDT and YNNKEL (reference sequence). CDR3 nucleotides: TGTGCCAGCAGCCAACGGGGACAGGAGACAAATCAGCCCCAGCATTTT. It specifies CASSQRGQETNQPQHF.

The rearrangement joins TRBV19 to TRBJ2-5, with a tentative D call TRBD1 (6 bases). Per the germline V gene, CDR1 is LNHDA and CDR2 is SQIVND (reference sequence). The CDR3 is 14 amino acids. V was cut by 3 bases and J by 1 base, with 9 bases left in between. CDR3 sequence reads: CASSIKGVQETQYF. CDR3 DNA: TGTGCCAGTAGTATTAAGGGGGTCCAAGAGACCCAGTACTTC. The whole variable domain, remainder taken from reference TRBV19 and TRBJ2-5, is DGGITQSPKYLFRKEGQNVTLSCEQNLNHDAMYWYRQDPGQGLRLIYYSQIVNDFQKGDIAEGYSVSREKKESFPLTVTSAQKNPTAFYLCASSIKGVQETQYFGPGTRLLVL.

This clone was picked up a small number of times. The V gene is TRBV30, the J gene TRBJ2-7, with D unclear. CDR1 is GTSNPN, CDR2 SVGIG, per germline (reference sequence). The CDR3 sequence is 12 residues long. Trimming left V 2 bases short and J 1 base short, with 6 bases between. The chain's CDR3 is CAWSPLSYEQYF. The CDR3 DNA is TGTGCCTGGAGTCCGTTGTCCTACGAGCAGTACTTC.

V and J are TRBV3-1 (or the pseudogene TRBV3-2) and TRBJ2-3; TRBD2 agrees at 11 bases. The CDR3 covers 14 residues. The trim removed 5 bases at V and 3 bases at J, leaving 1 base unmatched. The germline CDR1 and CDR2 sequences are LGHDT and YNNKEL (reference sequence). The DNA for the CDR3 is TGTGCCAGCAGCGCTAGCGGGGGGACAGATACGCAGTATTTT. This sequence encodes CASSASGGTDTQYF.

The genes are TRBV19 and TRBJ2-7, with D possibly being TRBD1 (7 bases). The CDR3 is 19 amino acids. The germline gives CDR1 LNHDA, CDR2 SQIVND (reference sequence). The ends were cut back, 4 bases at V and 2 bases at J, with 27 bases in the middle. The CDR3 protein is CASSTLQGGRRTPAYEQYF. The CDR3 coding sequence is TGTGCCAGTAGTACGCTCCAGGGGGGCCGAAGAACCCCAGCCTACGAGCAGTACTTC.

J is TRBJ2-1 and V is TRBV5-1; D is tentatively TRBD1 or TRBD2 (5 bases each). With 4 bases removed from V and 5 bases from J, the gap between germline ends came to 13 bases. Germline CDR1 reads SGHRS; CDR2 reads YFSETQ. The CDR3 length is 14 residues. The CDR3 is CASSDPGTNNEQFF. CDR3 DNA: TGCGCCAGCAGCGACCCCGGGACCAACAATGAGCAGTTCTTC.

The V and J genes are TRBV7-3 and TRBJ2-5, with 10 bases matching TRBD2. The CDR3 loop spans 16 amino acids. Germline CDR1 SGHTA, CDR2 FQGTGA. The V and J ends lost 5 bases and 3 bases, in that order; junction bases with no gene match: 9. Written as DNA, the CDR3 is TGTGCCAGCAGCCGCTCTAGCGGGGGTGGGGAAGAGACCCAGTACTTC. It encodes CASSRSSGGGEETQYF.

The chain uses TRBV5-5 and TRBJ1-3; tentative D call: TRBD1 (6 bases). Trimming shortened V by 2 bases and J by 4 bases, and 13 bases separated the two germline ends. Per germline, CDR1 SGHKS and CDR2 YYEKEE (reference sequence). The length of the CDR3 is 15 residues. This CDR3 reads CASSFKDSLGNTIYF. CDR3 DNA: TGTGCCAGCAGCTTTAAGGACAGCCTGGGAAACACCATATATTTT.

The V gene is TRBV9, the J gene TRBJ1-6; D might be TRBD1 (6 bases). Trimming removed 4 bases from V and 10 bases from J, with 15 bases in between. In germline, CDR1 is SGDLS, CDR2 YYNGEE. This CDR3 contains 14 residues. The CDR3 sequence is CASSPPGDGSPLHF. CDR3 DNA sequence: TGTGCCAGCAGCCCCCCAGGGGATGGGTCACCCCTCCACTTT.

The rearrangement joins TRBV5-6 to TRBJ1-1; D gene unclear. The CDR3 has 13 residues. The V gene's germline CDR1 is SGHDT and CDR2 YYEEEE. The V and J ends lost 0 bases and 6 bases respectively, with 9 bases between them. CDR3 region: CASSLAHRAEAFF. CDR3 sequence (DNA): TGTGCCAGCAGCTTGGCTCATAGGGCTGAAGCTTTCTTT.

The V and J genes are TRBV3-1 (or the pseudogene TRBV3-2) and TRBJ1-5; D unclear. The length of the CDR3 is 14 residues. V gave up 2 bases and J gave up 1 base, with 6 bases separating them. CDR1 is LGHDT and CDR2 is YNNKEL in the germline V gene (reference sequence). The CDR3 spells CASSQKGSNQPQHF. DNA for the CDR3: TGTGCCAGCAGCCAAAAAGGGAGCAATCAGCCCCAGCATTTT.

The chain uses TRBV2 and TRBJ2-5; TRBD2 matches at 15 bases. After removal of 5 bases from V and 0 bases from J, the junction contained 7 bases not matched to a gene. The CDR3 consists of 18 residues. Germline loops: CDR1 SNHLY, CDR2 FYNNEI. In DNA form, the CDR3 reads TGTGCCAGCAGTTACCCGGGACTAGCGGGGGGAAACCAAGAGACCCAGTACTTC. Residues: CASSYPGLAGGNQETQYF.

This clone appeared a single time. This chain uses TRBV28 with TRBJ2-6; possibly TRBD1 for D (6 bases). CDR3 length equals 17 residues. CDR1 is MDHEN and CDR2 is SYDVKM in the germline V gene. V lost 7 bases to trimming and J lost 3 bases, with 19 bases between them. The CDR3 reads CASTTSRTAFGANVLTF. CDR3 DNA: TGTGCCAGCACCACTTCAAGGACAGCGTTTGGGGCCAACGTCCTGACTTTC.

The genes are TRBV24-1 and TRBJ2-3, with D uncertain. V dropped 3 bases and J dropped 12 bases, with 12 bases sitting between them. Looked up from germline, CDR1 is KGHDR and CDR2 is SFDVKD. This CDR3 has 12 residues. This chain's CDR3 is CATSDLSEFQYF. Written as DNA, the CDR3 is TGTGCCACCAGTGATCTCAGTGAATTCCAGTATTTT.

The genes are TRBV11-2 and TRBJ1-6; no clear D. The germline CDR1 and CDR2 sequences are SGHAT and FQNNGV. V lost 0 bases, J lost 4 bases, and 16 bases lay in between. The CDR3 covers 18 residues. CDR3 coding DNA: TGTGCCAGCAGCTTAGAAAAAGGAGGGAGTCGATATAATTCACCCCTCCACTTT. Translating it yields CASSLEKGGSRYNSPLHF.

V is TRBV24-1 and J is TRBJ2-6; 12 nucleotides align to TRBD1. Per the germline V gene, CDR1 is KGHDR and CDR2 is SFDVKD. CDR3 size: 16 residues. Unmatched junction bases numbered 5, after V lost 9 bases and J lost 3 bases. This CDR3 reads CATGGQGANGANVLTF. CDR3 DNA sequence: TGTGCCACCGGGGGACAGGGGGCGAATGGGGCCAACGTCCTGACTTTC.

V usage is TRBV11-1 and J usage is TRBJ2-2; D ambiguous. The CDR3 runs 13 residues. CDR1 and CDR2 (germline): SGHAT, FQDESV (reference sequence). Trimming pared 5 bases from V and 0 bases from J, leaving 4 bases between. The CDR3 DNA sequence: TGTGCCAGCAGCAACCCGAACACCGGGGAGCTGTTTTTT. Encoded protein: CASSNPNTGELFF.

The J gene is TRBJ1-5, the V gene TRBV2; D call uncertain. Looked up from germline, CDR1 is SNHLY and CDR2 is FYNNEI. CDR3 length: 14 residues. Deletions cut 7 bases from V and 1 base from J, with 11 bases between. DNA for the CDR3: TGTGCCAGCAAAATCGGATCAAGCAATCAGCCCCAGCATTTT. Translation gives CASKIGSSNQPQHF.

The DNA for the CDR3 is TGTGCCGGCCCGCTTGGGGAGACCCAGTACTTC. Protein sequence: CAGPLGETQYF. This chain uses TRBV2 with TRBJ2-5; D uncertain. Trimming cost V 11 bases and J 5 bases, with 12 bases left between them. The CDR3 extends over 11 amino acids. Per the germline V gene, CDR1 is SNHLY and CDR2 is FYNNEI.